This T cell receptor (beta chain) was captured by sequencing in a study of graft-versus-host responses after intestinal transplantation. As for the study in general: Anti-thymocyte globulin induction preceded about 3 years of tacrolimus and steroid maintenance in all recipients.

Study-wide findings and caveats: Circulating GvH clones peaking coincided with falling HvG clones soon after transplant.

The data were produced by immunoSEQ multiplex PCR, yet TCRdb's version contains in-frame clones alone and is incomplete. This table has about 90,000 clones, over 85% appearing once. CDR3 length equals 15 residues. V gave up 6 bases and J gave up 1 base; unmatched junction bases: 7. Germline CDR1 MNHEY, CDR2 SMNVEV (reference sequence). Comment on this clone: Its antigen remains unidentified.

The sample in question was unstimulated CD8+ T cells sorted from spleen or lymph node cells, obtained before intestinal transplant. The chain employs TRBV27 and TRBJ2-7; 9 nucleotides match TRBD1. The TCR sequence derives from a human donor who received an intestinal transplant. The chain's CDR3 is CASSWDRAGSYEQYF. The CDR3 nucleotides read TGTGCCAGCAGCTGGGACAGGGCTGGATCCTACGAGCAGTACTTC.